Below, 14 T cell receptor beta chains from the same sample are listed, as sequenced in a study of blood T cell repertoires in COVID-19. Clones were read by immunoSEQ multiplex PCR, and TCRdb kept only the in-frame ones, dropping some. There are approximately 410,000 clones in the sample; roughly 89% occur only once, and about 1.5% lies in the top ten. Sequencing input: peripheral blood. Receptor source: a woman aged 30 to 39 with active or convalescent COVID-19.

There are a few counts of this clone. The gene calls are TRBV5-5 and TRBJ1-1; tentatively, D is TRBD1 (5 bases). Trimming shortened V by 4 bases and J by 5 bases, and 15 bases separated the two germline ends. CDR3 length equals 14 residues. Germline CDR1 SGHKS, CDR2 YYEKEE (reference sequence). This CDR3 is CASSLDSFRTEAFF. The CDR3 DNA is TGTGCCAGCAGCCTCGACAGTTTTAGGACTGAAGCTTTCTTT.

The gene calls are TRBV10-1 and TRBJ1-5; D is uncertain. This CDR3 is 14 amino acids long. Germline values: CDR1 WNHNN, CDR2 SYGVQD (reference sequence). The germline V and J ends were trimmed by 5 bases and 0 bases, with 8 bases remaining between them. DNA of the CDR3: TGCGCCAGCAGTCACAGCCATAGCAATCAGCCCCAGCATTTT. This codes for CASSHSHSNQPQHF.

The chain recombines TRBV3-1 (or the pseudogene TRBV3-2) with TRBJ1-1; the match to TRBD1 covers 10 bases. The ends lost 1 base at V and 4 bases at J; junction bases unmatched: 6. The CDR3 totals 16 residues. Germline V gene data show CDR1 as LGHDT and CDR2 as YNNKEL (reference sequence). The CDR3 nucleotides read TGTGCCAGCAGCCAAGGAGGACAGGGGGTCCCCACTGAAGCTTTCTTT. Its protein is CASSQGGQGVPTEAFF.

The chain uses TRBV5-8 and TRBJ1-2; TRBD1 matches at 8 bases. Germline CDR1 reads SGHTS; CDR2 reads YDEGEE. This CDR3 is built from 17 residues. The V segment lost 0 bases and the J segment 0 bases; nucleotides outside the gene matches: 7. CDR3 sequence: CASSLAQGQETNYGYTF. The CDR3 nucleotides are TGTGCCAGCAGCTTGGCCCAGGGACAGGAGACTAACTATGGCTACACCTTC.

The rearrangement uses TRBV7-9 and TRBJ1-6; a weak D match, TRBD1 (6 bases). This CDR3 spans 15 amino acids. V shed 5 bases and J shed 5 bases, with 13 bases lying between them. CDR1 is SEHNR, CDR2 FQNEAQ, per germline (reference sequence). The CDR3 loop reads CASSRGAMNNSPLHF. CDR3 nucleotides: TGTGCCAGCAGCAGGGGGGCAATGAATAATTCACCCCTCCACTTT.

The chain links TRBV19 to TRBJ2-1; 12 positions match TRBD2. J lost 6 bases, V lost 5 bases, and 2 bases had no gene match. Germline CDR1 LNHDA, CDR2 SQIVND (reference sequence). CDR3 length equals 14 residues. The CDR3 region is CASSSSGGANEQFF. The CDR3 bases are TGTGCCAGTAGTTCTAGCGGGGGGGCCAATGAGCAGTTCTTC. The complete variable domain, with remaining parts taken from reference TRBV19 and TRBJ2-1, reads DGGITQSPKYLFRKEGQNVTLSCEQNLNHDAMYWYRQDPGQGLRLIYYSQIVNDFQKGDIAEGYSVSREKKESFPLTVTSAQKNPTAFYLCASSSSGGANEQFFGPGTRLTVL.

The chain uses TRBV18 and TRBJ1-2, with 9 bases fitting TRBD1. The J segment lost 4 bases and the V segment lost 8 bases, leaving 8 bases of the junction unmatched. The CDR3 has 14 residues. CDR1 is KGHSH and CDR2 is LQKENI in the germline V gene. CDR3 residues: CASHYRQGVYGYTF. The CDR3 coding sequence is TGTGCCAGCCATTACCGACAGGGGGTCTATGGCTACACCTTC.

The rearrangement joins TRBV12-3 or TRBV12-4 to TRBJ2-1; no reliable D call. V lost 3 bases and J lost 6, with 9 bases in between. CDR3 length: 13 amino acids. The CDR3, as DNA: TGTGCCAGCAGTTTCCCTTCTTTCAATGAGCAGTTCTTC. Translating it yields CASSFPSFNEQFF.

This sequence joins TRBV11-2 and TRBJ2-7, with a weak D call TRBD1 (6 bases). The germline V gene encodes CDR1 SGHAT and CDR2 FQNNGV. V was pared by 5 bases and J by 2 bases, with 16 bases between. This CDR3 comprises 15 residues. The CDR3 protein is CASSQLLGGTYEQYF. The CDR3 bases are TGTGCCAGCAGCCAATTACTAGGGGGAACCTACGAGCAGTACTTC.

The DNA of the CDR3 is TGTGCCAGCAGCCAAGTCGGGGGGACGCAGTATTTT. Its translation: CASSQVGGTQYF. The V gene is TRBV3-1 (or the pseudogene TRBV3-2), the J gene TRBJ2-3; 7 bases map to TRBD2. The germline CDR1 and CDR2 sequences are LGHDT and YNNKEL (reference sequence). The CDR3 is 12 amino acids. V shed 1 base and J 9 bases; nucleotides not matched to a gene: 1.

This sequence joins TRBV5-1 and TRBJ1-2; TRBD1 matches 7 bases. With 4 bases clipped from V and 7 bases from J, the junction kept 7 bases outside the gene matches. CDR3 length: 13 amino acids. Germline V CDR1 and CDR2: SGHRS, YFSETQ. DNA of the CDR3: TGCGCCAGCAGCGACGACAGGGCGGGTGGCTACACCTTC. Protein: CASSDDRAGGYTF.

The chain couples TRBV4-1 to TRBJ2-2; 11 bases align to TRBD2. The V gene's germline CDR1 is MGHRA and CDR2 YSYEKL. This CDR3 region has 17 residues. The junction had 5 bases not matched to a gene; V was cut back by 3 bases and J by 2 bases. CDR3 sequence reads: CASSHDTSGGNTGELFF. The CDR3 coding sequence is TGCGCCAGCAGCCACGACACTAGCGGGGGAAACACCGGGGAGCTGTTTTTT.

The J gene is TRBJ1-2, the V gene TRBV5-6; D uncertain. CDR1 SGHDT and CDR2 YYEEEE come from the germline V gene. The CDR3 contains 13 residues. V lost 1 base and J lost 7, with 11 bases in between. The CDR3 nucleotides are TGTGCCAGCAGCTTGAGAGGGCGGGCTGGCTACACCTTC. This translates into CASSLRGRAGYTF.

This chain connects TRBV9 to TRBJ1-6; D uncertain. The V end lost 1 base, the J end lost 9 bases, and 14 bases lay between the germline ends. The CDR3 covers 15 residues. Germline CDR1 SGDLS, CDR2 YYNGEE. CDR3 DNA sequence: TGTGCCAGCAGCGTAAATCGGGGAGTCGGTTCACCCCTCCACTTT. Protein sequence: CASSVNRGVGSPLHF.